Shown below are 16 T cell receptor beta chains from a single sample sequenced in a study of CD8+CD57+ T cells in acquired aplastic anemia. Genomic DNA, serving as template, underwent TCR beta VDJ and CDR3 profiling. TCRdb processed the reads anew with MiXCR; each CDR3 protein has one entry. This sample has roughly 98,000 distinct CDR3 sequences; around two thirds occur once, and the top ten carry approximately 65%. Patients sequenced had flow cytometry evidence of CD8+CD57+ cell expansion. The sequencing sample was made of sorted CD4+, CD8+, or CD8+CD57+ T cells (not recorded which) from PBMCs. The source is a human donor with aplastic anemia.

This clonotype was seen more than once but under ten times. The CDR3 DNA reads as TGCAGTGCTAGACCTCTGGGGCGGGACGTGCAACCCCTCCACTTT. This encodes CSARPLGRDVQPLHF. This rearrangement joins TRBV20-1 to TRBJ1-6; perhaps TRBD1 as D (5 bases). Looked up from germline, CDR1 is DFQATT and CDR2 is SNEGSKA (reference sequence). This CDR3 contains 15 residues. V lost 2 bases and J lost 12, with 20 bases in between.

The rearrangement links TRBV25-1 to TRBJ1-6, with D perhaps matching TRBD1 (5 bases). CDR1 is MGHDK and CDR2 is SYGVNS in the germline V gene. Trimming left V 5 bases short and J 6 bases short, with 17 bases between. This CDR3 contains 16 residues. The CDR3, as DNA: TGTGCCAGCAGTCCCGGGGCAGCAAATTTTAATTCACCCCTCCACTTT. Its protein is CASSPGAANFNSPLHF.

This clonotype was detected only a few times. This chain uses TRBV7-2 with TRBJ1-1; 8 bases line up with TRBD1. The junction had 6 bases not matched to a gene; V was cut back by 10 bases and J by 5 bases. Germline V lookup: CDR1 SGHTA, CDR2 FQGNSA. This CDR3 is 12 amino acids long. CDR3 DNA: TGTGCCATCGGACAGGGCGGAACTGAAGCTTTCTTT. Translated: CAIGQGGTEAFF.

The CDR3 DNA follows: TGTGCCAGTAAACCGGGACAGCACACAGATACGCAGTATTTT. Residues: CASKPGQHTDTQYF. This rearrangement joins TRBV12-3 or TRBV12-4 to TRBJ2-3; 7 positions agree with TRBD1. This CDR3 region has 14 residues. Germline trimming cut 9 bases from V and 2 bases from J; bases unmatched to any gene: 8.

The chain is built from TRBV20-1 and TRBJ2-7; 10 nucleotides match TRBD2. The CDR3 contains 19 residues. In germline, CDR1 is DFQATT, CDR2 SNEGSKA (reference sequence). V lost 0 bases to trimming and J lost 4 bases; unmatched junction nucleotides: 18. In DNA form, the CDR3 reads TGCAGTGCTAGAGATGGGCGACTAGCGGGCATTTCCCCCTTTTACGAGCAGTACTTC. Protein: CSARDGRLAGISPFYEQYF.

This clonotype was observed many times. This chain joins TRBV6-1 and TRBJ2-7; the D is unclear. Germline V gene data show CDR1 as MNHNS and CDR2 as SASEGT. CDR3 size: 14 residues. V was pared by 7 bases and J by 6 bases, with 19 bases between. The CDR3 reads CASIKGQESGEQYF. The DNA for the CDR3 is TGTGCCAGCATTAAGGGCCAAGAAAGTGGCGAGCAGTACTTC.

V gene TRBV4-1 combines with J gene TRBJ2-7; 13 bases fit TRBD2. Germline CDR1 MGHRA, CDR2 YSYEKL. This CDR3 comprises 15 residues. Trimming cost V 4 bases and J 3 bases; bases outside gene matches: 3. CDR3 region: CASSPRTSGSYEQYF. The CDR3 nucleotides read TGCGCCAGCAGCCCCCGGACTAGCGGGAGCTACGAGCAGTACTTC.

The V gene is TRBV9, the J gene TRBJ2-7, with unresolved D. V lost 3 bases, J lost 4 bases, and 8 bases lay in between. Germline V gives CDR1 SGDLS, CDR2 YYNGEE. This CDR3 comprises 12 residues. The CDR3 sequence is CASSGLGYEQYF. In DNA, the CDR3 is TGTGCCAGCAGCGGCCTCGGGTACGAGCAGTACTTC. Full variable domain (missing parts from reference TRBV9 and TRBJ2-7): DSGVTQTPKHLITATGQRVTLRCSPRSGDLSVYWYQQSLDQGLQFLIQYYNGEERAKGNILERFSAQQFPDLHSELNLSSLELGDSALYFCASSGLGYEQYFGPGTRLTVT.

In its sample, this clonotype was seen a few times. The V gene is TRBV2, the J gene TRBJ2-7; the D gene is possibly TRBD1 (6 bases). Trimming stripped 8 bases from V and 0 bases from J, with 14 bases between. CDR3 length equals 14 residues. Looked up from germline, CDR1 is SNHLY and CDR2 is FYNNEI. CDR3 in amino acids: CASGVGRGSYEQYF. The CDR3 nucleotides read TGTGCCAGCGGAGTCGGCAGGGGCTCCTACGAGCAGTACTTC.

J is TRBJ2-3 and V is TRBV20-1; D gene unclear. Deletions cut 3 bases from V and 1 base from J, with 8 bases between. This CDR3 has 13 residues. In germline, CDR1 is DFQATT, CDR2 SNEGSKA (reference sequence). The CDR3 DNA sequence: TGCAGTGCTAGTCAGTTCCGCACAGATACGCAGTATTTT. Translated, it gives CSASQFRTDTQYF.

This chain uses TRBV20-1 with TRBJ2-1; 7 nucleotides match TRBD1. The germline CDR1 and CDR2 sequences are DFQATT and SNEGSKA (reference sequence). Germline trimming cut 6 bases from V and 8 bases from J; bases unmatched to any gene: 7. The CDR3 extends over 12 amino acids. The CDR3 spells CSARQGGYEQFF. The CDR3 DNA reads TGCAGTGCCAGACAGGGTGGGTATGAGCAGTTCTTC.

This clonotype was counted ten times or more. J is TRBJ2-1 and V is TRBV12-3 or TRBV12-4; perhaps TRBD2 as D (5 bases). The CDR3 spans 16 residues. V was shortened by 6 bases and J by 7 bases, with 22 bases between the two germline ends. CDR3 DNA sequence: TGTGCCAGCAGCCAGTCGAATAGCGAAGAAGGGAATGAGCAGTTCTTC. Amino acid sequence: CASSQSNSEEGNEQFF.

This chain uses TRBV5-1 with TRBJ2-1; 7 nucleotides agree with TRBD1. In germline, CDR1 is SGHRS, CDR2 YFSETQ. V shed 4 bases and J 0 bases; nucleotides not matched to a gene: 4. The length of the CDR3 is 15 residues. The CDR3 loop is CASSAYRGSYNEQFF. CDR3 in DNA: TGCGCCAGCAGCGCCTACAGGGGCTCCTACAATGAGCAGTTCTTC.

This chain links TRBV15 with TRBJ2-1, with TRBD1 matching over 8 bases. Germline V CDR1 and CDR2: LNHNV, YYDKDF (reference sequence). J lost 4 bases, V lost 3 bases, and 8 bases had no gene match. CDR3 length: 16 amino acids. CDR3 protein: CATSSSTGARYNEQFF. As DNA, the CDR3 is TGTGCCACCAGCAGTTCGACAGGGGCACGTTACAATGAGCAGTTCTTC. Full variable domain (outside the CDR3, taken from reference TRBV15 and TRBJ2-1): DAMVIQNPRYQVTQFGKPVTLSCSQTLNHNVMYWYQQKSSQAPKLLFHYYDKDFNNEADTPDNFQSRRPNTSFCFLDIRSPGLGDTAMYLCATSSSTGARYNEQFFGPGTRLTVL.

The chain's CDR3 is CATSRDRVNQPQHF. Written as DNA, the CDR3 is TGTGCCACCAGCAGGGACAGGGTAAATCAGCCCCAGCATTTT. The rearrangement links TRBV15 to TRBJ1-5; 8 nucleotides match TRBD1. The CDR3 is 14 residues long. CDR1 and CDR2 from the germline V gene are LNHNV and YYDKDF (reference sequence). The junction had 2 bases not matched to a gene; V was cut back by 3 bases and J by 4 bases.

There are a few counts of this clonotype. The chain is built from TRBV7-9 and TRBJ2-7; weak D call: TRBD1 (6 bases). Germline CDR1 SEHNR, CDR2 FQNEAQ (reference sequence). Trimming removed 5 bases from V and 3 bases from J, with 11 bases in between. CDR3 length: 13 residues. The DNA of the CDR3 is TGTGCCAGCAGCACCGGACAGCACTACGAGCAGTACTTC. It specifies CASSTGQHYEQYF.